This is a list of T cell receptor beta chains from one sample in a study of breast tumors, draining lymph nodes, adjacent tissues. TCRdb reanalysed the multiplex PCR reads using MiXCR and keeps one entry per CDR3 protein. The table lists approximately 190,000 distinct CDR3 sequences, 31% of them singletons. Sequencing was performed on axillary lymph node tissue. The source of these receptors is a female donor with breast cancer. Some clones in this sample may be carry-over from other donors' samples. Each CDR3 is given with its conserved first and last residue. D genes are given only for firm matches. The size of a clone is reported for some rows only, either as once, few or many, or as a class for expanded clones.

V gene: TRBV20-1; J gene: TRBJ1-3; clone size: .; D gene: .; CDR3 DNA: TGCAGTGCTAGAGACGGGAATGACTATGGCTACACCATATATTTT; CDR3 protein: CSARDGNDYGYTIYF
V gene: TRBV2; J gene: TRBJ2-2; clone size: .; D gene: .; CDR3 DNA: TGTGCCAGCAGTTTTCGCGACCCCGGGGAGCTGTTTTTT; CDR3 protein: CASSFRDPGELFF
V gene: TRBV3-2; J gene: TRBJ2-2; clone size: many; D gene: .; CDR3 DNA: TGTGCCAGCAGCCCCGGACTAGCGGTTAACACCGGGGAGCTGTTTTTT; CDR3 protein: CASSPGLAVNTGELFF
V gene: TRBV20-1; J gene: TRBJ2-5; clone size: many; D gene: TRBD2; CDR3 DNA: TGCAGTGCTAGGACTAGCGGGAGAGGGGAGACCCAGTACTTC; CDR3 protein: CSARTSGRGETQYF
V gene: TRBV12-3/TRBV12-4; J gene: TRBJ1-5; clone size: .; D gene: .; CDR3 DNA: TGTGCCAGCGCCCCTTACGGGAGGGCCCAGCATTTT; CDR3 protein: CASAPYGRAQHF
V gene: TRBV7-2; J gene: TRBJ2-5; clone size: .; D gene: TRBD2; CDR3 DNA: TGTGCCAGCAACCCCGGACTAGCGGGAGGGAAGGCCCAAGAGACCCAGTACTTC; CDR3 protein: CASNPGLAGGKAQETQYF
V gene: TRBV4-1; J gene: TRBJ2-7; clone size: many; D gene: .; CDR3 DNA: TGCGCCAGTAGGACAGACCCGAGCTCCTACGAGCAGTACTTC; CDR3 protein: CASRTDPSSYEQYF
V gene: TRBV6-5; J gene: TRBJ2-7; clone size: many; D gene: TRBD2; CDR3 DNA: TGTGCCAGCAGTTACTCGAGCAGCGGGGCCTACGAGCAGTACTTC; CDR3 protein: CASSYSSSGAYEQYF
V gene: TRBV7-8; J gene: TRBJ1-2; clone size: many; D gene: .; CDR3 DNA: TGTGCCAGCAGCCCGCGGACACAAGCTAACTATGGCTACACCTTC; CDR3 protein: CASSPRTQANYGYTF
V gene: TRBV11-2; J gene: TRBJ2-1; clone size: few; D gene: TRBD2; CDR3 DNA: TGTGCCAGCAGCTTAGGGGGAGGGACGGAGAATGAGCAGTTCTTC; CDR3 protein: CASSLGGGTENEQFF
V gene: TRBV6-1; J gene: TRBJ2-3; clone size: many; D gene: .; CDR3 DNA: TGTGCCAGCAGTGGCCCGGGAGCGCGGACAGATACGCAGTATTTT; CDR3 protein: CASSGPGARTDTQYF
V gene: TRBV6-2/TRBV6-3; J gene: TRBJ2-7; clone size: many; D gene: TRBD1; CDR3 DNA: TGTGCCAGCAGCTGGGGGGGGACAGGGGACTACGAGCAGTACTTC; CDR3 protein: CASSWGGTGDYEQYF
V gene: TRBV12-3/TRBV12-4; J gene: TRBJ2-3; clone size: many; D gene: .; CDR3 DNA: TGTGCCAGCAGGCTAGCAGATACGCAGTATTTT; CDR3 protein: CASRLADTQYF
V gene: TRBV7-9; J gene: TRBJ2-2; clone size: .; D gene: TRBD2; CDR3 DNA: TGTGCCAGCAGTTTGGGGGGCGGGGGGCCAGCGAGCACCGGGGAGCTGTTTTTT; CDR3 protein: CASSLGGGGPASTGELFF
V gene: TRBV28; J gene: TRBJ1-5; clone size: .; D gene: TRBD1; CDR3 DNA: TGTGCCAGCAGGGACAGGGGGCCCAATCAGCCCCAGCATTTT; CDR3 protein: CASRDRGPNQPQHF
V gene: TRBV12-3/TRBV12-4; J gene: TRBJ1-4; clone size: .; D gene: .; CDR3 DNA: TGTGCCAGCAGTGGCAGGGCGAGGAAACTGTTTTTT; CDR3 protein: CASSGRARKLFF
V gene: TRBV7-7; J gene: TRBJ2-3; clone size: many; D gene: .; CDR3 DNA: TGTGCTAGCAGCTTAGGAAGGGGGACGCAGTATTTT; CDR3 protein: CASSLGRGTQYF
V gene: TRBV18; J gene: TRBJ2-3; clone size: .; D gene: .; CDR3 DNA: TGTGCCAGCTCACCGGGATGGGCAGATACGCAGTATTTT; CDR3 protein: CASSPGWADTQYF
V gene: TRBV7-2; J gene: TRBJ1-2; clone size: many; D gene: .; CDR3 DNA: TGTGCCAGCAGCTTGACCCTACCCGATAACTATGGCTACACCTTC; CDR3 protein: CASSLTLPDNYGYTF
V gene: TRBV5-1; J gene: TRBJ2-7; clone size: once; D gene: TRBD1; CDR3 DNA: TGCGCCAGCAGCTTTGGGACAGGGGGCCCTGCCGAGCAGTACTTC; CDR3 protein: CASSFGTGGPAEQYF
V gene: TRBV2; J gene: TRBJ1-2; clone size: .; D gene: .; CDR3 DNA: TGTGCCAGCAGTGAATACCGGGAAGTAGGCTACACCTTC; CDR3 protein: CASSEYREVGYTF
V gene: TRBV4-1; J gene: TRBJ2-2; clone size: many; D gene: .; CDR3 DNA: TGCGCCAGCAGCCCCTCATTGAGGCAGGGCGTTATCGACTGGGGCACCGGGGAGCTGTTTTTT; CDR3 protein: CASSPSLRQGVIDWGTGELFF
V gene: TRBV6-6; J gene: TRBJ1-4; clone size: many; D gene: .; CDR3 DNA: TGTGCCAGCACTTCTTCGAAAAGGGTGTATGAAAAACTGTTTTTT; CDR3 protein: CASTSSKRVYEKLFF
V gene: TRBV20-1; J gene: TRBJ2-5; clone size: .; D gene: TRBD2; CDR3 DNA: TGCAGTGCTAGCCCGGGACTAGCTTGGGAGACCCAGTACTTC; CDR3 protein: CSASPGLAWETQYF
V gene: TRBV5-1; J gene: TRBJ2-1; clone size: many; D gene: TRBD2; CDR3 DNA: TGCGCCAGCAGGGACGGGACTAGCGGGGGCGAGCAGTTCTTC; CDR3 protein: CASRDGTSGGEQFF
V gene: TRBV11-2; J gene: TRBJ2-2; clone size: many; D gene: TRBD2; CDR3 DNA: TGTGCCAGCAGCGATGTAGCGGGACTGGACAACGGGGAGCTGTTTTTT; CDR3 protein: CASSDVAGLDNGELFF
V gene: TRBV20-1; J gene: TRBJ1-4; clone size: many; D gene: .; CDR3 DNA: TGCAGTGCTTTCACCCCAACTAATGAAAAACTGTTTTTT; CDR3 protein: CSAFTPTNEKLFF
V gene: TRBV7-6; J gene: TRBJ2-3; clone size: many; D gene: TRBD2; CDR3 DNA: TGTGCCAGCAGTCCAAGGGGGACTAGCGGTCCGGGGGATACGCAGTATTTT; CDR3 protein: CASSPRGTSGPGDTQYF
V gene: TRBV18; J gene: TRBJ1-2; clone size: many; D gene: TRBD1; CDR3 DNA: TGTGCCAGCTCACCAGGGACAGGGATGGACTATGGCTACACCTTC; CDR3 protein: CASSPGTGMDYGYTF
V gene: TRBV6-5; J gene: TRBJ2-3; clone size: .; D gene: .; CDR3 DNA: TGTGCCAGCACCTACCAGAGGACAACAGATACGCAGTATTTT; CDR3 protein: CASTYQRTTDTQYF
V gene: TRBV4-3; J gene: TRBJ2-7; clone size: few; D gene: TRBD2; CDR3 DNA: TGCGCCAGCAGCCAAGATCTAGCGGGGGGCTCCTACGAGCAGTACTTC; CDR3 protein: CASSQDLAGGSYEQYF
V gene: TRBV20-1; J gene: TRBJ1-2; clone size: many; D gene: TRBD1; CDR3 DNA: TGCAGTGCTAGAGATCGAGGACAGGGCTATGGCTACACCTTC; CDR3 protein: CSARDRGQGYGYTF
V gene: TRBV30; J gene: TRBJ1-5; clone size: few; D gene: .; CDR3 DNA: TGTGCCTGGTCTCGGCCTGGCGGAAATCAGCCCCAGCATTTT; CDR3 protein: CAWSRPGGNQPQHF
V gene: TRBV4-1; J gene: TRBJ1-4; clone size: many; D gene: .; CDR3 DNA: TGCGCCAGCAGCCAAGATCGGGGGGTTGAAAAACTGTTTTTT; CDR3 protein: CASSQDRGVEKLFF
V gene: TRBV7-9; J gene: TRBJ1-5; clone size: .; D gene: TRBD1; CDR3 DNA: TGTGCCAGCAGCGAATACACAGGGGATCAGCCCCAGCATTTT; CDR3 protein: CASSEYTGDQPQHF
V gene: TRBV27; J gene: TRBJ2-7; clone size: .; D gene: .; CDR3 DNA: TGTGCCAGCAGTTTACGAGACAGGATACTTGAGCAGTACTTC; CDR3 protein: CASSLRDRILEQYF
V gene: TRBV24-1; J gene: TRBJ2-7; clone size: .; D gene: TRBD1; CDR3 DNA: TGTGCCACCCGGGACAGGGTCGACGAGCAGTACTTC; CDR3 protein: CATRDRVDEQYF
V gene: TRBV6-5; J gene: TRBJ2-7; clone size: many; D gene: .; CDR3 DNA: TGTGCCAGCAGTTACCAGGGGTTCAACGAGCAGTACTTC; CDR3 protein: CASSYQGFNEQYF
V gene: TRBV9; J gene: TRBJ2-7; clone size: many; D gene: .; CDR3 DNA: TGTGCCAGCAGCGCCGAAATCCCCTACGAGCAGTACTTC; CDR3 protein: CASSAEIPYEQYF
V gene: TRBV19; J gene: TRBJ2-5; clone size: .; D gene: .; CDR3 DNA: TGTGCCAGTAGTATCAGGACAGCCTCAGGGGAGACCCAGTACTTC; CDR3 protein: CASSIRTASGETQYF
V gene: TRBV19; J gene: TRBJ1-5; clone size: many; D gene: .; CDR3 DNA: TGTGCCAGTTCGGAGCCATATAGCAATCAGCCCCAGCATTTT; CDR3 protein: CASSEPYSNQPQHF
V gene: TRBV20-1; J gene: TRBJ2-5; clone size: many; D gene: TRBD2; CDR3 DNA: TGCAGTGCTAAACAGCCGGGACTAGCGGAGACCCAGTACTTC; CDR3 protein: CSAKQPGLAETQYF
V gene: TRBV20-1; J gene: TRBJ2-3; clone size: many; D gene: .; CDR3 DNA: TGCAGTGCAAGCGCCAGCACAGATACGCAGTATTTT; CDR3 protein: CSASASTDTQYF
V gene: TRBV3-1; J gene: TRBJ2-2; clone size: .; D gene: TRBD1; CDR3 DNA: TGTGCCAGCAGCCAGGGGACAGGGGCCCTCGGAGAGCTGTTTTTT; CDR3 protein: CASSQGTGALGELFF
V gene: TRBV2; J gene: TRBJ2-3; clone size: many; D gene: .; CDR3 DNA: TGTGCCAGCAGTGAAGCGTCCCCGGAGTCGGGTACGCAGTATTTT; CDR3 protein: CASSEASPESGTQYF
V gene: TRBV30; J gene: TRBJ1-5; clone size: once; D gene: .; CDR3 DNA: TGTGCCTGGAGTGGGACCTACCTCGGGCCCCAGCATTTT; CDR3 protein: CAWSGTYLGPQHF
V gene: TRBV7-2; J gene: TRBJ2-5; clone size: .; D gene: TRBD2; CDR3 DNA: TGTGCCAGCAGCGGACTAGCGGGGACCCAAGAGACCCAGTACTTC; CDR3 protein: CASSGLAGTQETQYF
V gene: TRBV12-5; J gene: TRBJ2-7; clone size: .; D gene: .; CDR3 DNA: TGTGCTAGTGGTTTCCCCATCTACTGGGACTCCACCTCCTACGAGCAGTACTTC; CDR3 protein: CASGFPIYWDSTSYEQYF
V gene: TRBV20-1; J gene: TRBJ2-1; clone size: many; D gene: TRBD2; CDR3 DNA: TGCAGTGCTAGAGTCCCCTGGACTAGCGGGAGTTCCTACAATGAGCAGTTCTTC; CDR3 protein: CSARVPWTSGSSYNEQFF
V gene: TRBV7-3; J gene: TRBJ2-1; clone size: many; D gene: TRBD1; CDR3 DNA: TGTGCCAGCAGCTCGACAGGGGACGATGAGCAGTTCTTC; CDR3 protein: CASSSTGDDEQFF
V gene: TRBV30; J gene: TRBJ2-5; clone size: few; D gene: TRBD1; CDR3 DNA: TGTGCCTGGAGTAGTACAGGGGTCCAAGAGACCCAGTACTTC; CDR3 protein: CAWSSTGVQETQYF
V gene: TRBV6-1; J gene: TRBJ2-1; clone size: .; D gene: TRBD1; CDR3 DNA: TGTGCCAGCACCGGGACAGGGAGGGTGCATGAGCAGTTCTTC; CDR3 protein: CASTGTGRVHEQFF
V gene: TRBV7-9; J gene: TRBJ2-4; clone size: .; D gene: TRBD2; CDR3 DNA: TGTGCCAGCAGCTCCGGGGGGATAGCCAAAAACATTCAGCACTTC; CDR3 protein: CASSSGGIAKNIQHF
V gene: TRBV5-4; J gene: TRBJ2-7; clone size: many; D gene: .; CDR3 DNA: TGTGCCAGCAGCCAAATAACCCAGGGAGCCTACGAGCAGTACTTC; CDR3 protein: CASSQITQGAYEQYF